These 31 T cell receptor beta chains came from one sample sequenced in a study of control samples from healthy donors and cancer patients. The protocol was immunoSEQ multiplex PCR, while the TCRdb copy is restricted to in-frame clones and leaves out a portion. The sample yields around 200,000 clones, 85% to 95% seen once. The sample was blood. All receptors come from a man aged 18 to 29 in good health.

V is TRBV5-8 and J is TRBJ2-3; 7 nucleotides agree with TRBD1. The CDR3 runs to 14 residues. Germline CDR1 is SGHTS and CDR2 is YDEGEE. The trim removed 2 bases at V and 6 bases at J, leaving 6 bases unmatched. CDR3 coding DNA: TGTGCCAGCAGCTTCGGGACAGTATCCGATACGCAGTATTTT. Encoded protein: CASSFGTVSDTQYF.

V gene TRBV28 combines with J gene TRBJ2-1; D may be TRBD2 (5 bases). Looked up from germline, CDR1 is MDHEN and CDR2 is SYDVKM. The length of the CDR3 is 14 residues. V lost 5 bases and J 3 bases, leaving 11 bases between the germline ends. CDR3 sequence: CASSPRSDYNEQFF. In DNA, the CDR3 is TGTGCCAGCAGTCCCCGTAGCGACTACAATGAGCAGTTCTTC.

The chain has TRBV7-9 and TRBJ2-4; D is perhaps TRBD2 (5 bases). The CDR3 is made up of 15 amino acids. The V end lost 4 bases, the J end lost 5 bases, and 15 bases lay between the germline ends. Germline CDR1 is SEHNR and CDR2 is FQNEAQ (reference sequence). CDR3 bases: TGTGCCAGCAGCTCCCTCGGCCGGGGAGAAAACATTCAGTACTTC. It encodes CASSSLGRGENIQYF.

This clone has only one observation. The V call is TRBV11-2, the J call TRBJ2-1; TRBD1 matches at 10 bases. This CDR3 has 16 residues. With V trimmed by 6 bases and J by 5 bases, 10 bases remained unmatched. Looked up from germline, CDR1 is SGHAT and CDR2 is FQNNGV. The CDR3 DNA follows: TGTGCCAGCAGACCCCTGACAGGGGGCGTCGACAATGAGCAGTTCTTC. It yields the protein CASRPLTGGVDNEQFF.

V and J are TRBV10-3 and TRBJ2-5, with 13 bases fitting TRBD2. The junction had 8 bases not matched to a gene; V was cut back by 2 bases and J by 2 bases. Germline lookup yields CDR1 ENHRY and CDR2 SYGVKD. The CDR3 is 18 amino acids. The chain's CDR3 is CAISERLGLAGAQETQYF. In DNA form, the CDR3 reads TGTGCCATCAGTGAGCGACTAGGACTAGCGGGGGCACAAGAGACCCAGTACTTC.

The chain has TRBV2 and TRBJ1-2; 8 nucleotides match TRBD1. CDR1 SNHLY and CDR2 FYNNEI come from the germline V gene. The V and J ends lost 4 bases and 6 bases, in that order; junction bases with no gene match: 7. The CDR3 has 14 amino acids. The chain's CDR3 is CASSVNRGDDGYTF. The CDR3 DNA reads TGTGCCAGCAGTGTTAACAGGGGGGATGATGGCTACACCTTC.

The chain has TRBV5-1 and TRBJ2-7, with 8 bases aligning to TRBD1. The CDR3 contains 17 residues. The germline V gene has CDR1 SGHRS and CDR2 YFSETQ. The trim removed 1 base at V and 2 bases at J, leaving 11 bases unmatched. The CDR3 nucleotides are TGCGCCAGCAGCTTGATCATTCCAGGGGGCGGAACCTACGAGCAGTACTTC. Residues: CASSLIIPGGGTYEQYF.

This sequence joins TRBV6-4 and TRBJ1-6; D not resolved. Germline lookup yields CDR1 MRHNA and CDR2 SNTAGT. This CDR3 is built from 14 residues. V lost 5 bases to trimming and J lost 6 bases, with 11 bases between them. CDR3 sequence: CASSFTSFNSPLHF. In nucleotides, the CDR3 is TGTGCCAGCAGTTTTACTAGTTTTAATTCACCCCTCCACTTT.

The sample holds a few counts of this clone. The rearrangement joins TRBV14 to TRBJ1-5, with 7 bases that match TRBD1. V lost 5 bases, J lost 6 bases, and 4 bases stayed unmatched. The CDR3 totals 13 residues. Germline CDR1 and CDR2: SGHDN and FVKESK. The CDR3 region has the DNA TGTGCCAGCAGCTCCCAGGGGGGTCAGCCCCAGCATTTT. It specifies CASSSQGGQPQHF.

The J gene is TRBJ1-5, the V gene TRBV19; TRBD1 aligns across 8 bases. Germline V CDR1 and CDR2: LNHDA, SQIVND (reference sequence). CDR3 length: 15 amino acids. Germline trimming cut 7 bases from V and 1 base from J; bases unmatched to any gene: 6. The CDR3, as DNA: TGTGCCAGTAACCCCGGGACAGGAAGCAATCAGCCCCAGCATTTT. Translated: CASNPGTGSNQPQHF.

The rearrangement joins TRBV5-1 to TRBJ1-5; D uncertain. Germline V lookup: CDR1 SGHRS, CDR2 YFSETQ. The CDR3 totals 13 residues. Trimming left V 2 bases short and J 3 bases short, with 6 bases between. The CDR3: CASSLSFNQPQHF. CDR3 in DNA: TGCGCCAGCAGCTTAAGTTTCAATCAGCCCCAGCATTTT.

The rearrangement joins TRBV21-1 to TRBJ1-5; no DNA check was done on the table's D call, TRBD1. TRBV21-1 is reported as a pseudogene. This CDR3 is 14 amino acids long. CDR3 protein: CASSKFQGCQPQHF. CDR3 in DNA: TGTGCCAGCAGCAAGTTTCAGGGCTGTCAGCCCCAGCATTTT.

The genes are TRBV5-1 and TRBJ2-2, with a weak D call TRBD1 (6 bases). The CDR3 totals 15 residues. Deletions cut 4 bases from V and 3 bases from J, with 13 bases between. The V gene's germline CDR1 is SGHRS and CDR2 YFSETQ. The CDR3 loop is CASSQIQGYTGELFF. In nucleotides, the CDR3 is TGCGCCAGCAGCCAAATACAGGGTTACACCGGGGAGCTGTTTTTT. Full variable domain (outside the CDR3, taken from reference TRBV5-1 and TRBJ2-2): KAGVTQTPRYLIKTRGQQVTLSCSPISGHRSVSWYQQTPGQGLQFLFEYFSETQRNKGNFPGRFSGRQFSNSRSEMNVSTLELGDSALYLCASSQIQGYTGELFFGEGSRLTVL.

This chain joins TRBV20-1 and TRBJ2-7, with D perhaps matching TRBD1 (5 bases). Trimming removed 3 bases at V and 4 bases at J, with 13 bases between. This CDR3 has 13 residues. The germline CDR1 and CDR2 sequences are DFQATT and SNEGSKA (reference sequence). CDR3 nucleotides: TGCAGTGCTAGTCAGGGAATGCAGTACGAGCAGTACTTC. Its protein product is CSASQGMQYEQYF.

J is TRBJ2-5 and V is TRBV5-6, with a weak D call TRBD2 (6 bases). Germline V gene sequence: CDR1 SGHDT, CDR2 YYEEEE. CDR3 length equals 14 residues. Trimming shortened V by 7 bases and J by 2 bases, and 15 bases separated the two germline ends. CDR3 in amino acids: CASGTGTFQETQYF. The CDR3 coding sequence is TGTGCCAGCGGCACCGGGACTTTTCAAGAGACCCAGTACTTC.

The chain recombines TRBV5-5 with TRBJ1-6; 10 positions agree with TRBD1. The CDR3 covers 15 residues. Per the germline V gene, CDR1 is SGHKS and CDR2 is YYEKEE (reference sequence). Losses at the gene ends were 1 base for V and 7 bases for J; bases not matched to a gene: 2. The CDR3 protein is CASSLQGQGNSPLHF. In nucleotides, the CDR3 is TGTGCCAGCAGCTTGCAGGGACAGGGGAATTCACCCCTCCACTTT. Variable domain in full (rest from reference TRBV5-5 and TRBJ1-6): DAGVTQSPTHLIKTRGQQVTLRCSPISGHKSVSWYQQVLGQGPQFIFQYYEKEERGRGNFPDRFSARQFPNYSSELNVNALLLGDSALYLCASSLQGQGNSPLHFGNGTRLTVT.

The chain employs TRBV9 and TRBJ1-3; D might be TRBD1 (5 bases). Germline CDR1 and CDR2: SGDLS and YYNGEE. Trimming pared 4 bases from V and 4 bases from J, leaving 12 bases between. The CDR3 is made up of 14 amino acids. DNA for the CDR3: TGTGCCAGCAGCCCCGGGGGAGAAGGAAACACCATATATTTT. Translating it yields CASSPGGEGNTIYF.

This chain connects TRBV27 to TRBJ1-1; D unclear. Between the trimmed V and J ends, which lost 6 bases and 0 bases, there was a span of 5 bases. Looked up from germline, CDR1 is MNHEY and CDR2 is SMNVEV (reference sequence). This CDR3 has 12 amino acids. This CDR3 is CASRRLNTEAFF. The CDR3 nucleotides read TGTGCCAGCAGAAGACTGAACACTGAAGCTTTCTTT.

The chain uses TRBV4-1 and TRBJ1-2, with D hard to call. CDR3 size: 18 residues. Germline-derived CDR1 and CDR2 are MGHRA and YSYEKL. Trimming stripped 0 bases from V and 2 bases from J, with 19 bases between. The CDR3 coding sequence is TGCGCCAGCAGCCAAGATGAGTTAGGCCAGTCAACAAACTATGGCTACACCTTC. Translation: CASSQDELGQSTNYGYTF.

The chain recombines TRBV19 with TRBJ2-6, with D perhaps TRBD2 (5 bases). Trimming left V 7 bases short and J 0 bases short, with 13 bases between. CDR1 is LNHDA and CDR2 is SQIVND in the germline V gene (reference sequence). This CDR3 is built from 16 residues. The CDR3 DNA reads as TGTGCCAGTACCGTAGGCCGGGGCTCTGGGGCCAACGTCCTGACTTTC. It specifies CASTVGRGSGANVLTF.

The rearrangement uses TRBV30 and TRBJ2-5; TRBD2 matches 8 bases. V lost 0 bases, J lost 5 bases, and 8 bases stayed unmatched. CDR3 length: 15 residues. Germline CDR1 and CDR2: GTSNPN and SVGIG (reference sequence). In DNA, the CDR3 is TGTGCCTGGAGTGTGGGACGGGGGGGGTTTGAGACCCAGTACTTC. Translating gives CAWSVGRGGFETQYF.

The chain is built from TRBV6-1 and TRBJ1-2; 8 nucleotides match TRBD1. V was pared by 2 bases and J by 3 bases, with 8 bases of the junction left unmatched. The CDR3 is 16 residues long. Germline CDR1 reads MNHNS; CDR2 reads SASEGT. This CDR3 reads CASSELQQGGDYGYTF. The CDR3 bases are TGTGCCAGCAGTGAACTTCAACAGGGGGGTGACTATGGCTACACCTTC.

This clone was seen just once. This chain links TRBV9 with TRBJ2-7, with TRBD2 matching 10 bases. After removal of 5 bases from V and 2 bases from J, the junction contained 7 bases not matched to a gene. This CDR3 contains 15 residues. CDR1 is SGDLS, CDR2 YYNGEE, per germline. CDR3 bases: TGTGCCAGCAGTGAAGGACTAGCGGTACCCTACGAGCAGTACTTC. It encodes CASSEGLAVPYEQYF.

The rearrangement joins TRBV19 to TRBJ2-3; D possibly corresponds to TRBD2 (5 bases). The CDR3 sequence is 12 residues long. Germline V lookup: CDR1 LNHDA, CDR2 SQIVND (reference sequence). Trimming took 3 bases from V and 8 from J, leaving 9 bases between them. The CDR3 sequence is CASSISGSTQYF. The CDR3 DNA is TGTGCCAGTAGTATTTCTGGGAGTACGCAGTATTTT.

The CDR3 here is CAWSRTGLEQYF. The CDR3, as DNA: TGTGCCTGGAGTAGAACGGGTCTCGAGCAGTACTTC. This chain links TRBV30 with TRBJ2-7; the D is unclear. The CDR3 length is 12 residues. Germline V gives CDR1 GTSNPN, CDR2 SVGIG (reference sequence). Trimming took 2 bases from V and 6 from J, leaving 11 bases between them.

This clone was found once. V gene TRBV2 combines with J gene TRBJ1-1; the match to TRBD1 covers 11 bases. The V segment lost 11 bases and the J segment 8 bases; nucleotides outside the gene matches: 13. This CDR3 contains 14 residues. Germline values: CDR1 SNHLY, CDR2 FYNNEI. DNA of the CDR3: TGTGCCGACTCACAGGACAGGGGGCTTGTAGAAGCTTTCTTT. It yields the protein CADSQDRGLVEAFF.

The chain uses TRBV21-1 and TRBJ2-7; the table's D call of TRBD2 was not tested on the DNA. TRBV21-1 is classified as a pseudogene. The CDR3 sequence is 12 residues long. The CDR3 sequence: CASSPQGGEQYF. CDR3 in DNA: TGTGCCAGCAGCCCCCAGGGAGGCGAGCAGTACTTC.

V is TRBV13 and J is TRBJ1-2; D possibly corresponds to TRBD1 (5 bases). Trimming removed 5 bases at V and 3 bases at J, with 10 bases between. The germline V gene has CDR1 PRHDT and CDR2 FYEKMQ (reference sequence). The CDR3 extends over 13 amino acids. The CDR3, as DNA: TGTGCCAGCAGCACGAGGACATACTATGGCTACACCTTC. Translated: CASSTRTYYGYTF. Using reference TRBV13 and TRBJ1-2 for the parts outside the CDR3, the full variable domain is AAGVIQSPRHLIKEKRETATLKCYPIPRHDTVYWYQQGPGQDPQFLISFYEKMQSDKGSIPDRFSAQQFSDYHSELNMSSLELGDSALYFCASSTRTYYGYTFGSGTRLTVV.

This rearrangement joins TRBV6-4 to TRBJ1-5; D ambiguous. This CDR3 comprises 16 residues. Germline CDR1 reads MRHNA; CDR2 reads SNTAGT. Trimming took off 4 bases at V and 0 bases at J, with 13 bases between the two ends. DNA of the CDR3: TGTGCCAGCAGTGCCCTAAGACCGATTAGCAATCAGCCCCAGCATTTT. Protein sequence: CASSALRPISNQPQHF.

The V gene is TRBV7-8, the J gene TRBJ2-1, with TRBD2 matching over 11 bases. V dropped 3 bases and J dropped 8; count of bases not matched to a gene: 12. The CDR3 loop spans 17 amino acids. Per the germline V gene, CDR1 is SGHVS and CDR2 is FQNEAQ. The CDR3 loop reads CASSFQLAGVFRDEQFF. As DNA, the CDR3 is TGTGCCAGCAGCTTCCAACTAGCGGGGGTTTTTCGGGATGAGCAGTTCTTC. The complete variable domain, with remaining parts taken from reference TRBV7-8 and TRBJ2-1, reads GAGVSQSPRYKVAKRGQDVALRCDPISGHVSLFWYQQALGQGPEFLTYFQNEAQLDKSGLPSDRFFAERPEGSVSTLKIQRTQQEDSAVYLCASSFQLAGVFRDEQFFGPGTRLTVL.

V usage is TRBV2 and J usage is TRBJ1-4, with 7 bases that match TRBD1. CDR3 size: 16 residues. V was pared by 6 bases and J by 0 bases, with 7 bases of the junction left unmatched. Germline CDR1 is SNHLY and CDR2 is FYNNEI. The CDR3 here is CASRLDRTTTNEKLFF. The CDR3 coding sequence is TGTGCCAGCAGGCTGGACAGGACTACAACTAATGAAAAACTGTTTTTT.